Listed here are 24 T cell receptor beta chains from one sample, sequenced in a study of tumor-infiltrating lymphocytes in primary liver carcinoma. With a constant-region primer, TCR beta cDNA was made from 450 to 550 ng of total RNA. Libraries covering TCR beta were generated through three nested multiplex PCR rounds (using a slightly modified ARM-PCR). In the first two PCR rounds, TRBV1-TRBV30 forward primers were paired with a C-beta reverse primer, and each round lasted around 10 cycles. TCRdb independently ran MiXCR on the multiplex PCR reads; one entry per CDR3 protein. The sample includes about 96,000 distinct CDR3 sequences, less than 70% of them seen just once. From about 20-30 mg of unsorted bulk tissue, DNA and RNA were co-extracted together. Sequenced sample: tumor-adjacent normal liver tissue. The source of these receptors is a man aged 35-49 years with primary liver carcinoma and hepatitis B virus infection.

About this clonotype itself: At one end, the junction sequence differs from germline, possibly due to a read error. The gene calls are TRBV4-1 and TRBJ1-4, with 7 bases lining up with TRBD1. The CDR3 totals 12 residues. Germline CDR1 MGHRA, CDR2 YSYEKL. CDR3 in amino acids: CAGSQAGGKLLF. The CDR3, as DNA: TGCGCCGGCAGCCAAGCAGGGGGAAAACTGCTTTTT.

This clonotype is medium-sized (0.01 to 0.1%) within its sample. The chain recombines TRBV6-6 with TRBJ2-5, with a tentative D call TRBD2 (7 bases). Germline assignment: CDR1 MNHNY and CDR2 SVGAGI (reference sequence). With 7 bases removed from V and 4 bases from J, the gap between germline ends came to 19 bases. The CDR3 consists of 15 residues. In DNA, the CDR3 is TGTGCCAGCACCCCATTAAGGGGGGGGGGAGAGACCCAGTACTTC. Protein sequence: CASTPLRGGGETQYF.

Points on this clonotype: One end of the junction does not line up with germline, which may come from a read error. The rearrangement links TRBV11-2 to TRBJ2-1; D not certain. The CDR3 is 11 residues long. Germline V gene lookup returns CDR1 SGHAT and CDR2 FQNNGV. The CDR3 is CALVAYIEQFF. In DNA, the CDR3 is TGTGCCCTCGTGGCTTACATTGAGCAGTTCTTC.

Turning to this clonotype: In this CDR3 the conserved last residue, phenylalanine or tryptophan, is missing, so a read error is likely. Because the CDR3's place on the DNA is in doubt, the DNA is left out and the CDR3 is given as listed by TCRdb. The V and J genes are TRBV11-2 and TRBJ2-7; the table calls TRBD1, which could not be checked here. Germline assignment: CDR1 SGHAT and CDR2 FQNNGV. The CDR3 has 14 amino acids, counting both end residues. The chain's CDR3 is CASSLVQGAYEQYL.

In the case of this clonotype: Germline and junction disagree at one end, which may indicate a read error. The J gene is TRBJ2-7, the V gene TRBV11-2; TRBD2 might be the D (6 bases). The CDR3 covers 15 residues. From germline, CDR1 is SGHAT and CDR2 FQNNGV. Here the CDR3 reads CTSSLGGTLLYEHYF. The DNA for the CDR3 is TGTACCAGCAGCCTCGGCGGGACTCTACTCTACGAGCACTACTTC.

The rearrangement uses TRBV11-3 and TRBJ2-3; D call uncertain. The CDR3 length is 12 residues. Germline V gives CDR1 SGHNT, CDR2 YENEEA. The CDR3 DNA follows: TGTGTCGGCAGCGTAGACTCAGATACGCAGTATTTT. Translating it yields CVGSVDSDTQYF.

Concerning this clonotype: Relative to the germline gene, one junction end is altered; a read error may explain this. This chain links TRBV11-2 with TRBJ2-7; the D gene is possibly TRBD2 (5 bases). Germline assignment: CDR1 SGHAT and CDR2 FQNNGV. CDR3 length equals 15 residues. CDR3 protein: CASTLLEGVSYEQYF. For the CDR3, the DNA is TGTGCCAGCACCTTATTAGAGGGAGTCTCCTACGAGCAGTACTTC.

The chain joins TRBV15 to TRBJ1-2; no reliable D call. The V and J ends lost 1 base and 4 bases respectively, with 10 bases between them. The CDR3 runs 14 residues. Germline V lookup: CDR1 LNHNV, CDR2 YYDKDF (reference sequence). The chain's CDR3 is CATSRGTDPYGYTF. The DNA for the CDR3 is TGTGCCACCAGCAGAGGGACGGACCCCTATGGCTACACCTTC. The full variable domain, completed using reference TRBV15 and TRBJ1-2, is DAMVIQNPRYQVTQFGKPVTLSCSQTLNHNVMYWYQQKSSQAPKLLFHYYDKDFNNEADTPDNFQSRRPNTSFCFLDIRSPGLGDTAMYLCATSRGTDPYGYTFGSGTRLTVV.

This clonotype turned up a few times. This sequence joins TRBV5-1 and TRBJ2-1, with 11 positions matching TRBD2. CDR1 is SGHRS and CDR2 is YFSETQ in the germline V gene. Germline trimming cut 6 bases from V and 5 bases from J; bases unmatched to any gene: 7. The CDR3 is 15 amino acids. This CDR3 reads CASTLAGGSHNEQFF. CDR3 bases: TGCGCCAGCACTTTAGCGGGAGGGTCGCACAATGAGCAGTTCTTC.

This clonotype was counted only a few times. The germline gene is not matched at one end of the junction; a read error may be the cause. The CDR3 DNA follows: TGTGCCAGCACGATCTCCTACAATGTGCAGTTCTTC. Protein: CASTISYNVQFF. The rearrangement joins TRBV2 to TRBJ2-1; D call uncertain. The CDR3 is 12 amino acids. CDR1 and CDR2 from the germline V gene are SNHLY and FYNNEI.

Only one count was recorded for this clonotype. V gene TRBV2 combines with J gene TRBJ2-1; D gene uncertain. The germline V gene has CDR1 SNHLY and CDR2 FYNNEI. The CDR3 sequence is 11 residues long. Trimming removed 5 bases at V and 14 bases at J, with 13 bases between. In DNA, the CDR3 is TGTGCCAGCAGTCGACTCTCCCGGGAGTTCTTC. This codes for CASSRLSREFF. Using reference TRBV2 and TRBJ2-1 for the parts outside the CDR3, the full variable domain is EPEVTQTPSHQVTQMGQEVILRCVPISNHLYFYWYRQILGQKVEFLVSFYNNEISEKSEIFDDQFSVERPDGSNFTLKIRSTKLEDSAMYFCASSRLSREFFGPGTRLTVL.

As to this clonotype: The junction shows a germline mismatch at one end, possibly a read error. The V and J genes are TRBV2 and TRBJ2-7; D is perhaps TRBD1 (5 bases). The CDR3 totals 16 residues. Germline-derived CDR1 and CDR2 are SNHLY and FYNNEI. CDR3 nucleotide sequence: TGTGCCAGCAGTGAAGGGACGACAGCGTTTACCTACGAGCGGTACTTC. Translated, it gives CASSEGTTAFTYERYF.

Comment on this clonotype: The CDR3 ends on some other residue instead of the conserved phenylalanine or tryptophan, so this is likely a read error. The V gene is TRBV11-2, the J gene TRBJ1-2, with 7 bases aligning to TRBD1. CDR1 SGHAT and CDR2 FQNNGV come from the germline V gene. The CDR3 contains 13 residues. CDR3 region: CASSSGQYYDYTV. The CDR3 coding sequence is TGTGCCAGCAGCTCGGGACAGTATTATGACTACACCGTC.

This clonotype was found many times. The chain combines TRBV6-7 with TRBJ2-1; D is undetermined. TRBV6-7 falls under the ORF class, with uncertain function. Trimming took 0 bases from V and 1 from J, leaving 10 bases between them. CDR3 length equals 16 residues. This CDR3 reads CASSYSIGGSYNEQFF. CDR3 coding DNA: TGTGCCAGCAGTTACTCTATAGGCGGTTCCTACAATGAGCAGTTCTTC.

Note on this clonotype: One end of the junction is discordant with germline, which a read error may explain. This chain uses TRBV11-2 with TRBJ1-3, with D uncertain. Germline lookup yields CDR1 SGHAT and CDR2 FQNNGV. The CDR3 sequence is 15 residues long. CDR3 protein: CASSLFEGPGNTMYF. CDR3 bases: TGTGCCAGCAGCTTATTTGAGGGTCCTGGAAACACCATGTATTTT.

This clonotype was detected many times. The chain is built from TRBV5-5 and TRBJ2-5, with 7 bases identical to TRBD2. The germline CDR1 and CDR2 sequences are SGHKS and YYEKEE (reference sequence). The CDR3 loop spans 16 amino acids. Trimming at V came to 5 bases and at J to 0 bases, leaving 10 bases not matched to a gene. The CDR3 loop is CASRVTATSDQETQYF. The CDR3 DNA reads TGTGCCAGCAGGGTGACAGCCACTAGCGACCAAGAGACCCAGTACTTC.

Turning to this clonotype: One junction end does not reproduce the germline sequence, and a read error may be involved. The chain joins TRBV11-2 to TRBJ2-3; 9 nucleotides align to TRBD2. The germline V gene has CDR1 SGHAT and CDR2 FQNNGV. This CDR3 is built from 16 residues. For the CDR3, the DNA is TGTGCCAGCAGCCCCACCAGCGGGGGGTGCACAAATACGCAGTATTTT. Amino acids: CASSPTSGGCTNTQYF.

Worth noting for this clonotype: A much larger clone lies a single base off, so this may be a read error. This chain uses TRBV5-4 with TRBJ2-3; D possibly corresponds to TRBD1 (6 bases). The length of the CDR3 is 16 residues. Germline CDR1 reads SGHNT; CDR2 reads YYREEE (reference sequence). CDR3 in amino acids: CASCLARGTRTDTQYF. As DNA, the CDR3 is TGTGCCAGCTGCTTGGCCAGGGGTACGAGGACAGATACGCAGTATTTT.

Details on this clonotype: A single base separates this from a much larger clone, so it may be a read error. The rearrangement uses TRBV12-3 or TRBV12-4 and TRBJ2-1; D unclear. The CDR3 contains 15 residues. CDR3 DNA: TGTGCCAGCAGCCGTCTTGAAAGCTCCTGCAATGAGCAGTTCTTC. Amino acid sequence: CASSRLESSCNEQFF.

The V and J genes are TRBV5-1 and TRBJ1-1; D uncertain. This CDR3 has 15 residues. CDR1 SGHRS and CDR2 YFSETQ come from the germline V gene. The V end lost 1 base, the J end lost 6 bases, and 16 bases lay between the germline ends. CDR3 sequence: CASSLYPTETSEAFF. The DNA of the CDR3 is TGCGCCAGCAGCTTGTATCCCACAGAGACCTCTGAAGCTTTCTTT.

With regard to this clonotype: Sequence at one end of the junction differs from germline and may be a read error. The chain joins TRBV4-3 to TRBJ2-4; no reliable D call. CDR1 and CDR2 (germline): LGHNA, YSLEER. This CDR3 is 15 amino acids long. The CDR3 sequence: CTSSQDGLAKNIQYF. Written as DNA, the CDR3 is TGCACCAGCAGCCAAGATGGTTTAGCCAAAAACATTCAGTACTTC.

As regards this clonotype: One end of the junction varies from germline; a read error may be responsible. CDR3 sequence reads: CSVDVGGGGCTF. The CDR3 region has the DNA TGCAGCGTTGACGTTGGGGGAGGAGGCTGCACTTTC. This rearrangement joins TRBV29-1 to TRBJ1-2; tentatively, D is TRBD1 (5 bases). The germline gives CDR1 SQVTM, CDR2 ANQGSEA. The CDR3 consists of 12 residues.

A remark on this clonotype: One junction end does not reproduce the germline sequence, and a read error may be involved. The V gene is TRBV6-6, the J gene TRBJ1-1; TRBD1 is a possible D gene (5 bases). This CDR3 has 15 amino acids. Per germline, CDR1 MNHNY and CDR2 SVGAGI (reference sequence). DNA of the CDR3: TGTTCCAGCAGGTCGGGGGTAATGGCGCCCACTGAAGTTTTCTTT. Its protein is CSSRSGVMAPTEVFF.

Ten or more counts support this clonotype. The chain combines TRBV7-9 with TRBJ2-5, with a weak D call TRBD1 (5 bases). This CDR3 is 16 amino acids long. V shed 1 base and J shed 5 bases, with 17 bases lying between them. Germline V gene sequence: CDR1 SEHNR, CDR2 FQNEAQ (reference sequence). In nucleotides, the CDR3 is TGTGCCAGCAGCTTAGGAATGGCAGGGTCGCTGGAGACCCAGTACTTC. This gives the protein CASSLGMAGSLETQYF.